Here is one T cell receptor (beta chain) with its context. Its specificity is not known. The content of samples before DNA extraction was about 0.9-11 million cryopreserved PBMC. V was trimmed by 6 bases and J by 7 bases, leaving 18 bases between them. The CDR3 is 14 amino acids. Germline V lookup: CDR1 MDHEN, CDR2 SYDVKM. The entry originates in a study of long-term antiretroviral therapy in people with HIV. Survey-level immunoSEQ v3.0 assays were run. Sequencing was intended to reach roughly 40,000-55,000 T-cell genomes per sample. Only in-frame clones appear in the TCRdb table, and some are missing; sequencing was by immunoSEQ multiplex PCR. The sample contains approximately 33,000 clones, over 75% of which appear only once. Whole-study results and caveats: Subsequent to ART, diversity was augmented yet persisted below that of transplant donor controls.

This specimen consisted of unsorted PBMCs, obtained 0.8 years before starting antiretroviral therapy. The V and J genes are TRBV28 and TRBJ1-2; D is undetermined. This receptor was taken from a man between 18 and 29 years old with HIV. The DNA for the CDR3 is TGTGCCAGCAGGCCACCGGGAGGTTTAAGTGGCTACACCTTC. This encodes CASRPPGGLSGYTF.